Only one count was recorded for the clone carrying this T cell receptor (beta chain). What it recognizes is unknown. A much larger clonotype is one base distant, so this may be a read error. This CDR3 region has 13 residues. Germline V gene lookup returns CDR1 ENHRY and CDR2 SYGVKD. Through a sample-barcoded 5' primer and a J-beta primer mix, a second PCR was run for roughly 7 to 11 cycles. MiXCR, applied by TCRdb to the 5' RACE reads, yields one record per CDR3 protein. This sample has some 900,000 distinct CDR3 sequences, with 25% to 35% found just once. This record belongs to a study of blood T cells in healthy people across ages. Overall study results and limits: Age showed a roughly linear inverse relationship with TCR beta diversity per million T cells. Higher diversity and more naive CD4+ cells were features of long-lived donors, compared to aged donors. Considered underestimates were the diversity estimates obtained from one million T cells.

Input material: blood. This receptor was obtained from a woman at least 80 years old in good health. The chain joins TRBV10-3 to TRBJ1-2, with D uncertain. CDR3 nucleotides: TGTGCCGTCAGTGAGGACTCAGACTATGGCTACACCTTC. It encodes CAVSEDSDYGYTF.